This T cell receptor beta chain was documented in a study of Ad26.COV2.S vaccination and SARS-CoV-2 variants. About the study: The vaccine Ad26.COV2.S was put into the muscle once, or twice with 56 days between.

Specified treatment: 19 received Ad26.COV2.S at low or high dose, single or two shots; 5 received placebo; per-sample allocation not given. Each sample was drawn 63 days after the first injection (of vaccine or placebo). An adult of 18-55 years in Boston served as donor. The method was immunoSEQ multiplex PCR; TCRdb's version includes in-frame clones alone and lacks a portion of them. The sample lists a few hundred thousand clones; 83% were seen once. The clonotype comes from a person aged 18-60 years who received the Ad26.COV2.S COVID-19 vaccine or a placebo. The source was peripheral blood, collected in a trial of Ad26.COV2.S vaccine versus placebo.

Here the CDR3 reads CASSRQQGRMNTEAFF. CDR3 nucleotides: TGCGCCAGCAGCCGACAACAGGGGCGAATGAACACTGAAGCTTTCTTT. J is TRBJ1-1 and V is TRBV4-1; 7 bases map to TRBD1. Trimming cost V 4 bases and J 0 bases; bases outside gene matches: 8. Per germline, CDR1 MGHRA and CDR2 YSYEKL. The CDR3 consists of 16 residues.